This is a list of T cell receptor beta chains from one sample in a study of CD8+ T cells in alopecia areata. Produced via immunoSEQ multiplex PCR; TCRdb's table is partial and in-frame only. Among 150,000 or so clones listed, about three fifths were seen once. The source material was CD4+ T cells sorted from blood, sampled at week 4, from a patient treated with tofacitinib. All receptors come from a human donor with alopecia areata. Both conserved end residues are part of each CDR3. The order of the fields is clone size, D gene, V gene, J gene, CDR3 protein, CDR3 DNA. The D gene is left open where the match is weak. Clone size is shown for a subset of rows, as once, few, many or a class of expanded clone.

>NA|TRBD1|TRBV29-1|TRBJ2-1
CSVRGTGIYNEQFF
TGCAGCGTGCGCGGGACAGGGATATACAATGAGCAGTTCTTC
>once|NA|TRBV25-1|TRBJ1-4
CASSDRIEKLFF
TGTGCCAGCAGTGACCGGATTGAAAAACTGTTTTTT
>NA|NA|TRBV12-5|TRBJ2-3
CASGLEFRTDTQYF
TGTGCTAGTGGTTTAGAGTTTCGCACAGATACGCAGTATTTT
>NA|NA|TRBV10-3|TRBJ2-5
CAISETRETQYF
TGTGCCATCAGTGAGACTAGGGAGACCCAGTACTTC
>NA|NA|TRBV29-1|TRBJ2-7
CSVEDGQYEQYF
TGCAGCGTTGAAGATGGACAGTACGAGCAGTACTTC
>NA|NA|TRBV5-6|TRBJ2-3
CASSFEGVDTQYF
TGTGCCAGCAGCTTTGAAGGGGTAGATACGCAGTATTTT
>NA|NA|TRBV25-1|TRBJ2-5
CASSVRHRELTETQYF
TGTGCCAGCAGTGTTCGTCACAGGGAGTTGACAGAGACCCAGTACTTC
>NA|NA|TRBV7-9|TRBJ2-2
CASSFGQENTGELFF
TGTGCCAGCAGCTTTGGGCAGGAGAACACCGGGGAGCTGTTTTTT
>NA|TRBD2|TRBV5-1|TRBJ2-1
CASSPGTRVNNEQFF
TGCGCCAGCAGTCCCGGGACTAGGGTTAACAATGAGCAGTTCTTC
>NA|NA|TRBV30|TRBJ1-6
CAWRAGRRYNSPLHF
TGTGCCTGGAGGGCGGGACGGAGGTATAATTCACCCCTCCACTTT
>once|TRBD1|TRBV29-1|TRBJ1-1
CSAIGTALNTEAFF
TGCAGCGCAATTGGGACAGCTCTGAACACTGAAGCTTTCTTT
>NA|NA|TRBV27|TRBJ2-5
CASSLTSFPETQYF
TGTGCCAGCAGTTTAACTAGCTTCCCAGAGACCCAGTACTTC
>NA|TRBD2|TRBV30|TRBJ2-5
CAREGRETQYF
TGTGCCCGGGAGGGTCGGGAGACCCAGTACTTC
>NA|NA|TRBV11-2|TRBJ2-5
CASSLDWVQETQYF
TGTGCCAGCAGCTTAGATTGGGTACAAGAGACCCAGTACTTC
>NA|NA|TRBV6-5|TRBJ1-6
CASGQGYNSPLHF
TGTGCCAGTGGGCAGGGCTATAATTCACCCCTCCACTTT
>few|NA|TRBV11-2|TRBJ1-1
CASSLGSHRNTEAFF
TGTGCCAGCAGCTTGGGAAGCCATCGGAACACTGAAGCTTTCTTT
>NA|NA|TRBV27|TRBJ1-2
CASSYSRANYGYTF
TGTGCCAGCAGTTACAGCAGAGCTAACTATGGCTACACCTTC
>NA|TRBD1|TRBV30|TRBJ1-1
CAWRDRAEAFF
TGTGCCTGGAGGGACAGGGCTGAAGCTTTCTTT
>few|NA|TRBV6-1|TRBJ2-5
CASSATVETQYF
TGTGCCAGCAGTGCCACGGTAGAGACCCAGTACTTC
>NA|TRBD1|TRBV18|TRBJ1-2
CASSSGQGTTAYGYTF
TGTGCCAGCTCTTCCGGACAGGGGACTACTGCATATGGCTACACCTTC
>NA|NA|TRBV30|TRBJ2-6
CAWKDFPGANVLTF
TGTGCCTGGAAGGACTTCCCTGGGGCCAACGTCCTGACTTTC
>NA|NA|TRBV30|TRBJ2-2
CAWSAPGRELFF
TGTGCCTGGAGTGCGCCGGGCAGGGAGCTGTTTTTT
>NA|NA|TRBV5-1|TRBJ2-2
CASSYPGQRAGELFF
TGCGCCAGCAGCTACCCGGGACAGCGGGCCGGGGAGCTGTTTTTT
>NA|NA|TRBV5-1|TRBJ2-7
CASSLVTGVVYEQYF
TGCGCCAGCAGCTTGGTGACAGGAGTGGTCTACGAGCAGTACTTC
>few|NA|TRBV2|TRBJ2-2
CASTRERTANTGELFF
TGTGCCAGCACTAGGGAGCGGACAGCGAACACCGGGGAGCTGTTTTTT
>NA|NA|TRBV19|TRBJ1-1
CASSTNRNTEAFF
TGTGCCAGTAGTACGAACAGGAACACTGAAGCTTTCTTT
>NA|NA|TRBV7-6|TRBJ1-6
CASSLRGEDGSPLHF
TGTGCCAGCAGCTTACGTGGGGAGGATGGATCACCCCTCCACTTT
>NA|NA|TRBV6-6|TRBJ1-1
CASSYSRGNTEAFF
TGTGCCAGCAGTTACTCCAGGGGGAACACTGAAGCTTTCTTT
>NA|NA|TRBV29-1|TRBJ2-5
CSVQGHQETQYF
TGCAGCGTCCAGGGCCACCAAGAGACCCAGTACTTC
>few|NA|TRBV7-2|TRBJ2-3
CASSFRGTDTQYF
TGTGCCAGCAGCTTTCGGGGGACAGATACGCAGTATTTT
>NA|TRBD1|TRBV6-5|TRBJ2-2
CASSRDRAAGKLFF
TGTGCCAGCAGCCGCGACAGGGCGGCCGGGAAGCTGTTTTTT
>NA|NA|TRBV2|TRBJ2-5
CASGQGQETQYF
TGTGCCAGTGGGCAGGGCCAAGAGACCCAGTACTTC
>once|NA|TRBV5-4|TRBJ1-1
CASSLLGSEAFF
TGTGCCAGCAGCTTGTTGGGCAGTGAAGCTTTCTTT
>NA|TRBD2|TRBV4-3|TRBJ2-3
CASSPLVGGGTDTQYF
TGCGCCAGCAGCCCCTTGGTCGGGGGGGGCACAGATACGCAGTATTTT
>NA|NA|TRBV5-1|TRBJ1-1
CASRPQLDGNTEAFF
TGCGCCAGCAGGCCCCAGCTGGACGGGAACACTGAAGCTTTCTTT
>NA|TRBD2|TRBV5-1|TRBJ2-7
CASSLGTSEVYEQYF
TGCGCCAGCAGCTTGGGGACTAGCGAGGTCTACGAGCAGTACTTC
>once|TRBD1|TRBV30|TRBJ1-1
CAWRLTGQNTEAFF
TGTGCCTGGAGGTTGACAGGGCAGAACACTGAAGCTTTCTTT
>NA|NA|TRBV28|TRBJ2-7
CAISGLYEQYF
TGTGCCATCTCAGGGCTGTACGAGCAGTACTTC
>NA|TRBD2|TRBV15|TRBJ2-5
CATSGLRGGVGWMETQYF
TGTGCCACCAGCGGGTTGAGGGGAGGGGTAGGATGGATGGAAACCCAGTACTTC
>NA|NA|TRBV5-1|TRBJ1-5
CASKPTGSSNQPQHF
TGCGCCAGCAAACCTACAGGGTCTAGCAATCAGCCCCAGCATTTT
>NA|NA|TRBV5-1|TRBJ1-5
CASSLGTDQPQHF
TGCGCCAGCAGCCTTGGGACGGATCAGCCCCAGCATTTT
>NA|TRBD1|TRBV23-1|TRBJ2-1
CASSQDRGSSYNEQFF
TGCGCCAGCAGTCAAGACAGGGGAAGCTCCTACAATGAGCAGTTCTTC
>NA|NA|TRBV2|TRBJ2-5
CARGGASGQETQYF
TGTGCCAGAGGGGGGGCTAGCGGCCAAGAGACCCAGTACTTC
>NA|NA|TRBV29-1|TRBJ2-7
CSARDTGNGEQYF
TGCAGCGCCAGGGACACCGGCAATGGGGAGCAGTACTTC
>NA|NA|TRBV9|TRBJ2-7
CASSVGQGRAYEQYF
TGTGCCAGCAGCGTAGGGCAGGGGAGGGCCTACGAGCAGTACTTC
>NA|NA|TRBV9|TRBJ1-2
CASSPPQGYGYTF
TGTGCCAGCAGCCCCCCTCAGGGGTATGGCTACACCTTC
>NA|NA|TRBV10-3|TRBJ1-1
CAISSLGGEVNTEAFF
TGTGCCATCAGCAGCCTTGGGGGCGAGGTTAACACTGAAGCTTTCTTT
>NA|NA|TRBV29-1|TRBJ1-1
CSVDRDTEAFF
TGCAGCGTTGACAGGGACACTGAAGCTTTCTTT
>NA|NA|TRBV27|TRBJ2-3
CASSSQGQSTDTQYF
TGTGCCAGCAGTTCACAGGGCCAAAGCACAGATACGCAGTATTTT
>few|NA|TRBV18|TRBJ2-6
CASCQGSGANVLTF
TGTGCCAGCTGCCAGGGCTCTGGGGCCAACGTCCTGACTTTC